This T cell receptor (beta chain) was recorded in a study of lymphopenia after photon versus proton radiotherapy. Regarding this clone: Antigen specificity is unknown.

Findings and limits, study-wide: Authors raise, but do not show, better survival with proton therapy. Post-nadir diversity loss with photons came from oligoclonal expansion, particularly CD8+ Temra cells.

Profiled with immunoSEQ multiplex PCR; TCRdb holds only in-frame clones, not every one. The sample includes roughly 67,000 clones, approximately 91% of them seen just once. The receptor was derived from a woman in her 70s with pancreatic cancer. This material consisted of peripheral blood, taken from a patient treated with photon-based radiotherapy.

CDR3 loop: CASSLGVAGASEQYF. CDR3 nucleotide sequence: TGTGCCAGCAGCTTAGGGGTAGCGGGCGCCTCCGAGCAGTACTTC. The chain recombines TRBV7-2 with TRBJ2-7; 7 bases are shared with TRBD2. The V gene's germline CDR1 is SGHTA and CDR2 FQGNSA. The CDR3 is made up of 15 amino acids. V gave up 1 base and J gave up 6 bases; unmatched junction bases: 9.